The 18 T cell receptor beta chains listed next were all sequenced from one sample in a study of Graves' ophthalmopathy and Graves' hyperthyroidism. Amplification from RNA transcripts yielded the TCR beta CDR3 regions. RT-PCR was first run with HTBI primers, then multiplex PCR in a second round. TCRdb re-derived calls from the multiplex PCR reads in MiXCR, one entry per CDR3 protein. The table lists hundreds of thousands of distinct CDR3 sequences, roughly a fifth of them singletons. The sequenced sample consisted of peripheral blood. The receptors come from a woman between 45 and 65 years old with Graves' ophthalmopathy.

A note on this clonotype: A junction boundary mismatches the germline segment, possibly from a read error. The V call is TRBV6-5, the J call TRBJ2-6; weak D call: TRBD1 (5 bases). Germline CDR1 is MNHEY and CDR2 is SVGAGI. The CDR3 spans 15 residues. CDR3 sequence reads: CASSFDDSGANVLNF. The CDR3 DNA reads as TGTGCCAGCAGTTTCGACGACTCTGGGGCCAACGTCCTGAATTTC.

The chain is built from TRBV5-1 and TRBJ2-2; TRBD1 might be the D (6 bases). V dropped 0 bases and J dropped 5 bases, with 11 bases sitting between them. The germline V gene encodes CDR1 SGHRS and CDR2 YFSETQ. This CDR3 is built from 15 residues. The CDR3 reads CASSLAGTRTGELFF. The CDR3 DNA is TGCGCCAGCAGCTTGGCCGGGACACGAACCGGGGAGCTGTTTTTT.

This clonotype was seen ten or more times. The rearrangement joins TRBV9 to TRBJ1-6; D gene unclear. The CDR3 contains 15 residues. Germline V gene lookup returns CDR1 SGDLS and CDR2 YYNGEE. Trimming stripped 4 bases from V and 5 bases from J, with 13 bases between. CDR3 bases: TGTGCCAGCAGCCCGCGGTCCACGAATAATTCACCCCTCCACTTT. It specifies CASSPRSTNNSPLHF.

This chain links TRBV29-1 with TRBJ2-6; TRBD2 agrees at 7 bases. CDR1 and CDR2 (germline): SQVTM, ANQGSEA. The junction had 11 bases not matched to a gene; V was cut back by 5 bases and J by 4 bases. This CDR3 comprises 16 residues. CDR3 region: CSVSAMGGTGANVLTF. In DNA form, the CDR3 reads TGCAGCGTTTCGGCGATGGGGGGGACCGGGGCCAACGTCCTGACTTTC.

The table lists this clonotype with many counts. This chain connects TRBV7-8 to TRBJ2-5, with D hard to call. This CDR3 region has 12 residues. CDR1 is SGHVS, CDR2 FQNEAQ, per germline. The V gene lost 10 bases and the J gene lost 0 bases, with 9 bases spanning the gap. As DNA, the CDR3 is TGTGCCACCCAGGAAAACCAAGAGACCCAGTACTTC. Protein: CATQENQETQYF.

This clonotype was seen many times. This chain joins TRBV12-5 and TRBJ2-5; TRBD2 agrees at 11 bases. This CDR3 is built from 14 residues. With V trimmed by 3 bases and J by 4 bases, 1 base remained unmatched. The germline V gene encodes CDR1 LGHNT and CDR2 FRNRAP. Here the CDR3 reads CASGFGLAGETQYF. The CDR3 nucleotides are TGTGCTAGTGGTTTCGGACTAGCGGGAGAGACCCAGTACTTC.

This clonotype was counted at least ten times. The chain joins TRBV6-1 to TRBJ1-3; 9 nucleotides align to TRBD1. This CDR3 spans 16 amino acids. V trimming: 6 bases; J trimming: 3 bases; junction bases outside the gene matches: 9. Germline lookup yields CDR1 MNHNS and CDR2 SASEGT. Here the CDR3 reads CASSVGTGSSGNTIYF. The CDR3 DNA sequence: TGTGCCAGCAGCGTCGGGACAGGGTCAAGTGGAAACACCATATATTTT.

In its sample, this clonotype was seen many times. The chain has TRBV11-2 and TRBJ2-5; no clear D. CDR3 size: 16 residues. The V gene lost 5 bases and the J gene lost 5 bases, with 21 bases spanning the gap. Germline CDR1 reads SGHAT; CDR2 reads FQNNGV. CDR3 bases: TGTGCCAGCAGCCCGAGCACCGGGCCTTTGAGGGAGACCCAGTACTTC. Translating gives CASSPSTGPLRETQYF. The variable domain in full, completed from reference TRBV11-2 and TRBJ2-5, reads EAGVAQSPRYKIIEKRQSVAFWCNPISGHATLYWYQQILGQGPKLLIQFQNNGVVDDSQLPKDRFSAERLKGVDSTLKIQPAKLEDSAVYLCASSPSTGPLRETQYFGPGTRLLVL.

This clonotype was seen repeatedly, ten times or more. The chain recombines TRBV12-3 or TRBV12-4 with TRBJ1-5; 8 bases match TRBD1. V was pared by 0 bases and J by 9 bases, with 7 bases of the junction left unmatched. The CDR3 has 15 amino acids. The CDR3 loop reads CASSLAGQGQRPQHF. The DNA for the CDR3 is TGTGCCAGCAGTTTAGCTGGACAGGGCCAGCGGCCCCAGCATTTT.

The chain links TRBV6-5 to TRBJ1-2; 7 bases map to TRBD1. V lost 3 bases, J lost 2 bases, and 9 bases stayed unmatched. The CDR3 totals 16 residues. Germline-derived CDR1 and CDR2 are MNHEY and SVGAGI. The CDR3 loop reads CASSYGPGQLNYGYTF. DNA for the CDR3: TGTGCCAGCAGTTATGGCCCGGGACAGCTAAACTATGGCTACACCTTC.

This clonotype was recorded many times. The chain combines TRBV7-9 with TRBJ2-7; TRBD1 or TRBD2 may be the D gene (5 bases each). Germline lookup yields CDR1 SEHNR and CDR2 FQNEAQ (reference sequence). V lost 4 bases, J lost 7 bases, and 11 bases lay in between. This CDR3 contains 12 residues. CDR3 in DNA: TGTGCCAGCAGCTCCGGGACGGGGGAGCAGTACTTC. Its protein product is CASSSGTGEQYF.

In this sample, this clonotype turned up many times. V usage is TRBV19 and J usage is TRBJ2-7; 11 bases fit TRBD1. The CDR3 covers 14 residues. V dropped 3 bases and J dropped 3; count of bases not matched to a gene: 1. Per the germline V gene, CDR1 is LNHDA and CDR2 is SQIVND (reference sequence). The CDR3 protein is CASSMGTGGYEQYF. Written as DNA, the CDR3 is TGTGCCAGTAGTATGGGGACAGGGGGCTACGAGCAGTACTTC.

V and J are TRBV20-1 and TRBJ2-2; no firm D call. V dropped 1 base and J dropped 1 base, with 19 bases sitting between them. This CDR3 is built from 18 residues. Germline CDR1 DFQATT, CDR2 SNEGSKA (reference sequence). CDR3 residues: CSARAPSDRARNTGELFF. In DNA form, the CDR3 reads TGCAGTGCTAGAGCCCCCTCCGACCGGGCTAGGAACACCGGGGAGCTGTTTTTT.

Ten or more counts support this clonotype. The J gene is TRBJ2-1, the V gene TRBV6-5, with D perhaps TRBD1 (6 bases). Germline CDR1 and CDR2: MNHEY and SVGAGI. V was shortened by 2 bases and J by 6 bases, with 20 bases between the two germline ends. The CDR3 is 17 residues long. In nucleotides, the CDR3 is TGTGCCAGCAGTTACGGGTTCTGGGCAGGGGTAGTCAATGAGCAGTTCTTC. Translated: CASSYGFWAGVVNEQFF.

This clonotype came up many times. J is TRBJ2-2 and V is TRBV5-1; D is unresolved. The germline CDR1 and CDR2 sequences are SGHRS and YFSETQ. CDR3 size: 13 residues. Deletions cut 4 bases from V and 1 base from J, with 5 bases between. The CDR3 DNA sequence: TGCGCCAGCAGCGCGAAGAACACCGGGGAGCTGTTTTTT. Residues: CASSAKNTGELFF.

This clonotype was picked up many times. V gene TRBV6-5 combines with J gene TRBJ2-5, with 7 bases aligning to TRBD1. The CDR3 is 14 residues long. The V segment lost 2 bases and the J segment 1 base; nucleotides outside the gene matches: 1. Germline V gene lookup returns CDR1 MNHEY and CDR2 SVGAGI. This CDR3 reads CASSYRDSQETQYF. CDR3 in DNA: TGTGCCAGCAGTTACCGGGACAGCCAAGAGACCCAGTACTTC.

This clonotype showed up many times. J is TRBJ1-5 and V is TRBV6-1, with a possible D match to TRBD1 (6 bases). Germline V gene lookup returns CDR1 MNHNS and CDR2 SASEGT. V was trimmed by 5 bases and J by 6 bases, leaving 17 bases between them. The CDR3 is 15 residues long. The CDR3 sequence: CASSQDRLPTQPQHF. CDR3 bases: TGTGCCAGCAGTCAGGACAGACTCCCAACTCAGCCCCAGCATTTT.

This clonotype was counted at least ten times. CDR3 coding DNA: TGTGCCAGCAGCCCAGTCCGTGGGACCCAGTACTTC. It translates to CASSPVRGTQYF. This chain joins TRBV7-9 and TRBJ2-5; unclear D gene. From germline, CDR1 is SEHNR and CDR2 FQNEAQ (reference sequence). The CDR3 has 12 residues. V dropped 5 bases and J dropped 7 bases, with 11 bases sitting between them.